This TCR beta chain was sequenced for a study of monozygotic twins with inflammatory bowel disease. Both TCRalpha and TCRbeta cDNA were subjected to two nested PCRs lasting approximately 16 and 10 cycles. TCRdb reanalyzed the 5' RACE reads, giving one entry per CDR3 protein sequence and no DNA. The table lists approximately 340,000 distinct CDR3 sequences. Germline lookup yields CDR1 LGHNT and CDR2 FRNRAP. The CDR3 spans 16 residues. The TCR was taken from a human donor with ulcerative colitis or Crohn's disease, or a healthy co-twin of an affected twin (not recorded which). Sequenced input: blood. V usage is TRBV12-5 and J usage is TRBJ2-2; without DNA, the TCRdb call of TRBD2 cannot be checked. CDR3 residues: CASGYLGTSGNGELFF.